The clone carrying this TCR beta chain was recorded only once. No antigen is known for it. V dropped 5 bases and J dropped 3 bases, with 13 bases sitting between them. The CDR3 totals 15 residues. Germline V CDR1 and CDR2: SGHAT, FQDESV (reference sequence). The data originate from a study of post-analysis software for immune sequencing data. The study, taken as a whole, reports: In patients, TRBV5-6, TRBV5-1 and TRBV20-1 belonged to roughly five TRBV segments found more frequently than in controls.

Every TCR beta cDNA library bore unique molecular identifiers. TCRdb re-called the PCR reads with MiXCR, one entry per CDR3 protein. The sample has under 900,000 distinct CDR3 sequences; approximately 53% are singletons. This TCR was recovered from a girl aged 10 to 17 with multiple sclerosis. The genes are TRBV11-1 and TRBJ2-2, with D perhaps assigned TRBD1 or TRBD2 (5 bases each). Sequenced: blood. CDR3: CASSPSGQHTGELFF. In DNA form, the CDR3 reads TGTGCCAGCAGCCCGTCGGGGCAGCACACCGGGGAGCTGTTTTTT.